This T cell receptor (beta chain) is from a study of shared clonotypes between healthy human individuals. Study-level findings and limits: Clonotypes not shared had lower generation probabilities than those common to all four donors. The sampled material consisted only of blood, and tissue repertoires are likely to differ.

Sorted-subset replicate PCR reactions were performed with about 200 ng DNA, corresponding to tens of thousands of T cell genomes. This table comes from immunoSEQ multiplex PCR, and its TCRdb copy is limited to in-frame clones, with some not included. The data show around 2.5 million clones, over 85% seen once. As concerns this clone: Its antigen is unknown.

This CDR3 comprises 16 residues. CDR1 SGHRS and CDR2 YFSETQ come from the germline V gene. With 4 bases removed from V and 6 bases from J, the gap between germline ends came to 20 bases. Every donor was a Caucasian adult from Nashville, Tennessee. The source material was naive CD4+ T cells from PBMCs. Documented subset: CD45RA+ positively selected. This chain connects TRBV5-1 to TRBJ1-3, with D perhaps matching TRBD1 (6 bases). The sequence derives from a man in his late teens or twenties in good health. Some clones in this sample may be carry-over from other donors' samples. CDR3 region: CASSPPVLDSLNTIYF. CDR3 DNA sequence: TGCGCCAGCAGCCCCCCGGTCTTGGACAGTTTAAACACCATATATTTT. Together with reference TRBV5-1 and TRBJ1-3, the CDR3 gives the full variable domain: KAGVTQTPRYLIKTRGQQVTLSCSPISGHRSVSWYQQTPGQGLQFLFEYFSETQRNKGNFPGRFSGRQFSNSRSEMNVSTLELGDSALYLCASSPPVLDSLNTIYFGEGSWLTVV.